The rows below give T cell receptor beta chains drawn from one sample of a study of cytomegalovirus exposure and HLA in healthy donors. Repertoires were generated with immunoSEQ multiplex PCR, while TCRdb's copy carries only in-frame clones and drops some. This sample has some 70,000 clones, with approximately 72% found just once. The sequenced sample consisted of PBMCs. These receptors all stem from a woman aged 30 to 39 in good health and CMV-seronegative. The CDR3 runs from the conserved cysteine through the conserved F or W. D genes are given only for firm matches. Size is omitted from some rows. Given values are once, few, many or a class for expanded clones.

d_gene,abundance,j_gene,v_gene,CDR3nt,CDR3aa
TRBD1,NA,TRBJ1-5,TRBV28,TGTGCCAGCAGTTTATCAGGCAGGGGGCATCAGCCCCAGCATTTT,CASSLSGRGHQPQHF
NA,NA,TRBJ1-2,TRBV6-5,TGTGCCAGCAGCCCCTCCGGCTATGGCTACACCTTC,CASSPSGYGYTF
TRBD1,NA,TRBJ1-1,TRBV7-9,TGTGCCAGCAGCTTAGATCTAGGGGGCTCGAACACTGAAGCTTTCTTT,CASSLDLGGSNTEAFF
TRBD1,NA,TRBJ2-5,TRBV12-5,TGTGCTAGTGGTTTGGTTACAGGGGGCCAAGAGACCCAGTACTTC,CASGLVTGGQETQYF
NA,NA,TRBJ2-3,TRBV30,TGTGCCTGGAGTGGGGTAGCGGGACAGACAGATACGCAGTATTTT,CAWSGVAGQTDTQYF
TRBD1,NA,TRBJ1-2,TRBV6-5,TGTGCCAGCAGTTACGGGGGACAGGGGGCAGGCTACACCTTC,CASSYGGQGAGYTF
NA,few,TRBJ1-2,TRBV4-1,TGCGCCAGCAGCCAAGATTGGGCAAAGGGGAATGGCTACACCTTC,CASSQDWAKGNGYTF
NA,once,TRBJ2-1,TRBV9,TGTGCCAGCAGCGCCGGCGGTTGGAATGAGCAGTTCTTC,CASSAGGWNEQFF
TRBD1,few,TRBJ1-2,TRBV6-6,TGTGCCACCCATGGACAGGGGTCGAGTGGCTACACCTTC,CATHGQGSSGYTF
NA,NA,TRBJ2-3,TRBV9,TGTGCCAGCAGCGTTCGCGGGTCTCACCCCTATACGCAGTATTTT,CASSVRGSHPYTQYF
TRBD1,many,TRBJ1-1,TRBV7-3,TGTGCCAGCAGCTTCGGACAGGGGAGCACTGAAGCTTTCTTT,CASSFGQGSTEAFF
TRBD2,NA,TRBJ2-5,TRBV5-1,TGCGCCAGCAGCTTGGGGACTAGCGGTGCACAAGAGACCCAGTACTTC,CASSLGTSGAQETQYF
NA,NA,TRBJ1-5,TRBV28,TGTGCCAGCAGTTTAGGGGCTCTGATCGAACAGCCCCAGCATTTT,CASSLGALIEQPQHF
TRBD1,NA,TRBJ2-7,TRBV18,TGTGCCAGCTCACCACTTTCAGGGGGCTACGAGCAGTACTTC,CASSPLSGGYEQYF